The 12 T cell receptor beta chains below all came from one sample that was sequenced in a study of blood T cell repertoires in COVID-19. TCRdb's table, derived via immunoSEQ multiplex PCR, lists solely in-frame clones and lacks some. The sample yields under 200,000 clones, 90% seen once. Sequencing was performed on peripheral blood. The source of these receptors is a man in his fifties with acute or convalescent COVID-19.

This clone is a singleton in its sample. This chain's CDR3 is CASSQSAHNRDGAFF. The CDR3 DNA reads TGTGCCAGCAGCCAATCCGCCCACAACAGGGACGGAGCTTTCTTT. The chain employs TRBV3-1 (or the pseudogene TRBV3-2) and TRBJ1-1; maybe TRBD1 (6 bases). This CDR3 spans 15 amino acids. The germline gives CDR1 LGHDT, CDR2 YNNKEL (reference sequence). V dropped 2 bases and J dropped 10 bases, with 20 bases sitting between them.

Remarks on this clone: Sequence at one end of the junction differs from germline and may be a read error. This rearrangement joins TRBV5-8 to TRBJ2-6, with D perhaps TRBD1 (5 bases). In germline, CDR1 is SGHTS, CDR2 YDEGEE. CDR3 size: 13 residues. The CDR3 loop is CASSLNQGRTSAF. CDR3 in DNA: TGTGCCAGCAGCCTGAACCAGGGAAGGACCTCGGCTTTC. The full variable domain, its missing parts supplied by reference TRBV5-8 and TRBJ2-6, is EAGVTQSPTHLIKTRGQQATLRCSPISGHTSVYWYQQALGLGLQFLLWYDEGEERNRGNFPPRFSGRQFPNYSSELNVNALELEDSALYLCASSLNQGRTSAFGAGSRLTVL.

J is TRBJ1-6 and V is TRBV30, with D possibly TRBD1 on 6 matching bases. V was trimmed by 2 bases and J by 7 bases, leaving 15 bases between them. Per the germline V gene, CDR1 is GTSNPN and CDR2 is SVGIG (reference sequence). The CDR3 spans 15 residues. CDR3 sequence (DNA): TGTGCCTGGAGTCAGGGGAGCCCCCGGAATTCACCCCTCCACTTT. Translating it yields CAWSQGSPRNSPLHF. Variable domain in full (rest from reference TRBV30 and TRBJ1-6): SQTIHQWPATLVQPVGSPLSLECTVEGTSNPNLYWYRQAAGRGLQLLFYSVGIGQISSEVPQNLSASRPQDRQFILSSKKLLLSDSGFYLCAWSQGSPRNSPLHFGNGTRLTVT.

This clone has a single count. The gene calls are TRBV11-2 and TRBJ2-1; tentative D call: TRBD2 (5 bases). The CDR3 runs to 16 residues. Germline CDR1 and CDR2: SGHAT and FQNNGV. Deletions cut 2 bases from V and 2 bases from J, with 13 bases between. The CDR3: CASSLRWENAYNEQFF. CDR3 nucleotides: TGTGCCAGCAGCTTACGCTGGGAGAATGCCTACAATGAGCAGTTCTTC.

CDR3: CASSHLWGQYSYEQYV. The CDR3, as DNA: TGTGCCAGCAGCCACCTTTGGGGACAGTACTCCTACGAGCAGTACGTC. The chain uses TRBV7-3 and TRBJ2-7; 7 nucleotides match TRBD1. The CDR3 runs 16 residues. V was clipped by 5 bases and J by 0 bases; unmatched bases: 10. Germline assignment: CDR1 SGHTA and CDR2 FQGTGA.

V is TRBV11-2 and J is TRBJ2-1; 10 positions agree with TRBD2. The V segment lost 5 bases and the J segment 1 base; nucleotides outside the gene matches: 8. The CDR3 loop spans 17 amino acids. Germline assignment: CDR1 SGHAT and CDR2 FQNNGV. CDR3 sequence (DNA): TGTGCCAGCAGCCACGGGGGACTAGCGATTTCCTACAATGAGCAGTTCTTC. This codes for CASSHGGLAISYNEQFF.

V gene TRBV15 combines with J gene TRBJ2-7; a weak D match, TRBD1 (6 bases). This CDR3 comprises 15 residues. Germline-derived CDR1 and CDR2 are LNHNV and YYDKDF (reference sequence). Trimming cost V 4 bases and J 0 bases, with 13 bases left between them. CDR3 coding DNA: TGTGCCACCAGCATCGGGACACCGAGCTCCTACGAGCAGTACTTC. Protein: CATSIGTPSSYEQYF.

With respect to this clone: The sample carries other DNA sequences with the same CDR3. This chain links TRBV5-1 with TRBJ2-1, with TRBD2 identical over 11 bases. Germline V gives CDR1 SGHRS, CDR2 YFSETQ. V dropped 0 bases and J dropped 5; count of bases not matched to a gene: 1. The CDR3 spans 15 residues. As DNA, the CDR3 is TGCGCCAGCAGCTTGGGACTAGCGGGGAACAATGAGCAGTTCTTC. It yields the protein CASSLGLAGNNEQFF.

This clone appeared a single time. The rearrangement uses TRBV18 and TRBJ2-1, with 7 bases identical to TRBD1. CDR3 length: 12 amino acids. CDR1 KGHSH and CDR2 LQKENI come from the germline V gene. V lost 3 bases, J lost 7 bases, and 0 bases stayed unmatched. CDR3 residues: CASSPGQNEQFF. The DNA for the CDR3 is TGTGCCAGCTCACCGGGACAGAATGAGCAGTTCTTC.

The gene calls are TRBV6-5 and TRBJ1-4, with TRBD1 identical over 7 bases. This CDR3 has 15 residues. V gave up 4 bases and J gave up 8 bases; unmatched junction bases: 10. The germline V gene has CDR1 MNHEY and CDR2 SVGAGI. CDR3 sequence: CASSSHRGVGEKLFF. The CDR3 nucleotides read TGTGCCAGCAGTTCCCACAGGGGAGTGGGGGAAAAACTGTTTTTT.

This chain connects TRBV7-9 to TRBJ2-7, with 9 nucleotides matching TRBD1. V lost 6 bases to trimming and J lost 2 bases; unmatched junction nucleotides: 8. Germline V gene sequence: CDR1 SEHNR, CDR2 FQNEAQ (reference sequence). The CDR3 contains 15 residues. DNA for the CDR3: TGTGCCAGCAGTTCCGGGACAGGGTTGCCCTACGAGCAGTACTTC. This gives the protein CASSSGTGLPYEQYF.

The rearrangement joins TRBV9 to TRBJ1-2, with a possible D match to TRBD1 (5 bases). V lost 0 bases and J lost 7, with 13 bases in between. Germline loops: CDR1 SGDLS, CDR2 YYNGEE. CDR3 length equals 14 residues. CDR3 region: CASSVVGGLGGYTF. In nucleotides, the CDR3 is TGTGCCAGCAGCGTAGTGGGGGGATTAGGTGGCTACACCTTC.